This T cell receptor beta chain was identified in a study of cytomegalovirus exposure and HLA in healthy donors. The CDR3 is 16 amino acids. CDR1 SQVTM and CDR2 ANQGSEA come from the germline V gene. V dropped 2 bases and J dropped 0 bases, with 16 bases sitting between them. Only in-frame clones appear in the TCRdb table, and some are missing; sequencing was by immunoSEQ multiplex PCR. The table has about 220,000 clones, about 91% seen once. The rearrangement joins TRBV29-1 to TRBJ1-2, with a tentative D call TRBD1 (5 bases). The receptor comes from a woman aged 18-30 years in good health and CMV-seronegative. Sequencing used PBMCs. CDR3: CSVEMSGAGANYGYTF. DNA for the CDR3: TGCAGCGTTGAAATGAGTGGGGCAGGAGCTAACTATGGCTACACCTTC.